This T cell receptor (beta chain) came from a study of blood T cell repertoires in COVID-19 (TCRdb year 2020). Looking at the study overall: Collaborator samples came from the United States, Italy and Spain and covered acute and convalescent phases of COVID-19. The prospective study material was composed of cDNA or gDNA derived from T cells, B-cell-depleted T cells, or PBMCs. Deeply sampled blood TCRbeta repertoires from subjects exposed to, actively infected with, or recovered from COVID-19 were included in the dataset. The repertoires were made available in a free public database intended to serve as a resource for research on the immune response to SARS-CoV-2. Samples were obtained from the ongoing ImmuneRACE study (first 160 participants) and from about 1,300 subjects provided by 6 global collaborators. A de-identified subject ID, COVID-19 status, age in years and sex were almost always included in the sample metadata. Where available, HLA class I and class II types were taken from metadata supplied by the sample provider and were not determined by assay-based typing.

Each collaborating institution followed its own protocols to collect whole blood in K2EDTA tubes. For TCRbeta analysis, collaborators shipped samples in one of three forms: frozen whole blood, isolated PBMCs, or DNA extracted from either of those sample types. Study-level results and caveats: Clinical and demographic metadata were provided uncurated, with the amount varying by source and participant.

TCRbeta CDR3 regions were amplified from genomic DNA by means of the immunoSEQ Assay, a bias-controlled multiplex PCR. From the authors' description of their analysis: The number of nucleated cells in each sample was estimated from the amplification of reference gene primers within the assay. Sequence reads were collapsed and filtered to measure the absolute abundance of every unique TCRbeta CDR3 rearrangement. For each sample, productive Simpson clonality was calculated as the square root of Simpson's diversity index over productive rearrangements. TCRdb holds this immuneACCESS table with in-frame rearrangements only. Some clones are missing; in checked studies, unresolved V genes explain under half, and the rest has no known cause. D and trimming come from the DNA, and the V and J calls and clone size come from that table. The sample table lists almost 50,000 clones, more than 65% of them with a count of one. Roughly 9.6% of the sample rests with the top ten.

This clone was counted only a few times. Its antigen is currently not known. No qualities accompany the bases; no much larger clone lies one base away. Trimming leaves V shorter by 0 bases and J shorter by 4 bases, with the junction holding 7 bases beyond the gene matches. The germline V gene (reference sequence) provides CDR1 GTSNPN and CDR2 SVGIG. Its CDR3 holds 15 amino acids, cysteine through phenylalanine. Only the CDR3 part of the read is kept: 45 bases, read in frame from the first base. Input material: peripheral blood. The sequence joins TRBV30 to TRBJ2-3, and TRBD2 aligns with 7 junction nucleotides. The TCR was taken from a woman in her 70s with acute or convalescent COVID-19. The nucleotide sequence is given as TGTGCCTGGAGTGTAGCGGGATTCCCGTCAGATACGCAGTATTTT. This sequence encodes CAWSVAGFPSDTQYF. Joined to the reference TRBV30 and TRBJ2-3 proteins, this CDR3 gives the full variable domain: SQTIHQWPATLVQPVGSPLSLECTVEGTSNPNLYWYRQAAGRGLQLLFYSVGIGQISSEVPQNLSASRPQDRQFILSSKKLLLSDSGFYLCAWSVAGFPSDTQYFGPGTRLTVL.